This T cell receptor (beta chain) was documented in a study of T cell responses to AZD1222 COVID-19 vaccine. This CDR3 spans 15 amino acids. V was cut by 0 bases and J by 10 bases, with 13 bases left in between. CDR1 LGHDT and CDR2 YNNKEL come from the germline V gene (reference sequence). The assay was immunoSEQ multiplex PCR, and TCRdb's table has in-frame clones only and misses some. In the table there are tens of thousands of clones, roughly 89% of which are singletons. This TCR came from an adult who received the AZD1222 COVID-19 vaccine. V and J are TRBV3-1 (or the pseudogene TRBV3-2) and TRBJ1-6, with D possibly TRBD1 on 6 matching bases. This specimen was peripheral blood, taken 28 days after the second AZD1222 dose. CDR3 nucleotide sequence: TGTGCCAGCAGCCAAGAAGGCAGGGGAGGATCACCCCTCCACTTT. It specifies CASSQEGRGGSPLHF.